These 30 T cell receptor beta chains were sequenced from one sample in a study of cytomegalovirus exposure and HLA in healthy donors. PCR amplification relied on 60 Vbeta primers (plus 13 Jbeta primers). Data came from immunoSEQ multiplex PCR; TCRdb stores just in-frame clones and leaves some out. The profile shows about 160,000 clones, approximately 80% of them singletons. Source material: PBMCs. All receptors derive from a woman between 45 and 60 years old in good health and CMV-seronegative.

The chain links TRBV27 to TRBJ2-3, with TRBD2 as a possible D gene (5 bases). The CDR3 runs to 12 residues. From germline, CDR1 is MNHEY and CDR2 SMNVEV (reference sequence). V dropped 6 bases and J dropped 4 bases, with 8 bases sitting between them. CDR3 residues: CASRGSADTQYF. CDR3 coding DNA: TGTGCCAGCAGAGGGAGCGCAGATACGCAGTATTTT.

The chain uses TRBV4-3 and TRBJ1-1; D not certain. This CDR3 contains 15 residues. Trimming removed 4 bases from V and 1 base from J, with 13 bases in between. CDR1 and CDR2 from the germline V gene are LGHNA and YSLEER. CDR3 sequence reads: CASSLHLVGNTEAFF. Here the CDR3 DNA reads TGCGCCAGCAGCCTCCACCTAGTCGGGAACACTGAAGCTTTCTTT.

The CDR3 nucleotides read TGTGCCAGCAGCTTCGGAGGGGGCTATGACTATGGCTACACCTTC. This translates into CASSFGGGYDYGYTF. V usage is TRBV5-4 and J usage is TRBJ1-2, with TRBD1 identical over 7 bases. The J segment lost 3 bases and the V segment lost 2 bases, leaving 7 bases of the junction unmatched. The CDR3 spans 15 residues. Germline assignment: CDR1 SGHNT and CDR2 YYREEE (reference sequence).

V and J are TRBV7-2 and TRBJ2-3, with D possibly TRBD1 on 6 matching bases. Germline V gives CDR1 SGHTA, CDR2 FQGNSA. The CDR3 consists of 15 residues. Trimming pared 1 base from V and 0 bases from J, leaving 8 bases between. The DNA for the CDR3 is TGTGCCAGCAGCTTAGACAGGGCCAGCACAGATACGCAGTATTTT. It specifies CASSLDRASTDTQYF.

This chain connects TRBV9 to TRBJ2-2, with a tentative D call TRBD1 (5 bases). Trimming took 4 bases from V and 4 from J, leaving 11 bases between them. CDR3 length: 14 residues. Germline CDR1 SGDLS, CDR2 YYNGEE. In DNA, the CDR3 is TGTGCCAGCAGCTTAGGAAGGGGCACCGGGGAGCTGTTTTTT. Its translation is CASSLGRGTGELFF.

The chain employs TRBV7-9 and TRBJ1-3; tentative D call: TRBD1 (6 bases). Trimming cost V 5 bases and J 0 bases, with 8 bases left between them. The CDR3 sequence is 14 residues long. Germline V lookup: CDR1 SEHNR, CDR2 FQNEAQ (reference sequence). The CDR3 sequence: CASSRQVSGNTIYF. CDR3 bases: TGTGCCAGCAGCCGACAGGTCTCTGGAAACACCATATATTTT.

The rearrangement joins TRBV9 to TRBJ2-7, with 7 bases aligning to TRBD2. CDR3 length equals 14 residues. From germline, CDR1 is SGDLS and CDR2 YYNGEE. Germline trimming cut 0 bases from V and 6 bases from J; bases unmatched to any gene: 6. The DNA for the CDR3 is TGTGCCAGCAGCGTAGGTGGCGGGAGTGGCGAGCAGTACTTC. Protein product: CASSVGGGSGEQYF.

This clone has only one observation. The chain has TRBV2 and TRBJ1-2, with D hard to call. The CDR3 consists of 13 residues. Trimming stripped 6 bases from V and 4 bases from J, with 12 bases between. Germline-derived CDR1 and CDR2 are SNHLY and FYNNEI. The DNA for the CDR3 is TGTGCCAGCAGGAGAAGAGACACCTATGGCTACACCTTC. This encodes CASRRRDTYGYTF.

A word on this clone: The germline gene is not matched at one end of the junction; a read error may be the cause. The CDR3 DNA sequence: TGCGCCAGCACGGGCGGGACAGCGAACACCGGGGAGCTGCTTTTT. Encoded protein: CASTGGTANTGELLF. This sequence joins TRBV10-2 and TRBJ2-2; TRBD1 is a possible D gene (7 bases). Germline V CDR1 and CDR2: WSHSY, SAAADI. The CDR3 totals 15 residues.

The V call is TRBV2, the J call TRBJ2-7, with 10 positions matching TRBD2. The germline V gene encodes CDR1 SNHLY and CDR2 FYNNEI. J lost 7 bases, V lost 5 bases, and 11 bases had no gene match. The CDR3 has 15 residues. The CDR3 spells CASSSALAGAGEQYF. The CDR3 nucleotides read TGTGCCAGCAGTTCGGCCCTAGCGGGGGCCGGGGAGCAGTACTTC. The full variable domain, completed using reference TRBV2 and TRBJ2-7, is EPEVTQTPSHQVTQMGQEVILRCVPISNHLYFYWYRQILGQKVEFLVSFYNNEISEKSEIFDDQFSVERPDGSNFTLKIRSTKLEDSAMYFCASSSALAGAGEQYFGPGTRLTVT.

The chain links TRBV10-3 to TRBJ1-2; the D gene is possibly TRBD1 (5 bases). Looked up from germline, CDR1 is ENHRY and CDR2 is SYGVKD. This CDR3 is built from 14 residues. V was trimmed by 2 bases and J by 7 bases, leaving 14 bases between them. CDR3: CAISEAGEASGYTF. CDR3 sequence (DNA): TGTGCCATCAGTGAGGCGGGGGAGGCTTCTGGCTACACCTTC.

The CDR3 loop reads CASSAVGGSGTGELFF. The CDR3 DNA reads TGTGCCAGCAGTGCCGTGGGGGGTAGCGGCACCGGGGAGCTGTTTTTT. The V call is TRBV2, the J call TRBJ2-2, with D tentatively TRBD2 (6 bases). The CDR3 contains 16 residues. Per the germline V gene, CDR1 is SNHLY and CDR2 is FYNNEI. V lost 4 bases, J lost 4 bases, and 16 bases lay in between.

This clone has just a few counts. The J gene is TRBJ2-2, the V gene TRBV29-1, with a tentative D call TRBD1 (5 bases). The CDR3 has 13 amino acids. In germline, CDR1 is SQVTM, CDR2 ANQGSEA. V was pared by 7 bases and J by 3 bases, with 12 bases between. The CDR3 sequence is CSGSRVDTGELFF. For the CDR3, the DNA is TGCAGCGGCAGCAGGGTAGACACCGGGGAGCTGTTTTTT.

V and J are TRBV28 and TRBJ1-2; 12 nucleotides agree with TRBD1. Germline V gene sequence: CDR1 MDHEN, CDR2 SYDVKM. This CDR3 has 17 amino acids. V shed 6 bases and J 2 bases; nucleotides not matched to a gene: 10. The CDR3 region is CASRPGTGGILNYGYTF. CDR3 coding DNA: TGTGCCAGCAGACCCGGGACAGGGGGCATCCTGAACTATGGCTACACCTTC.

The CDR3 loop is CAWSPDRVFYGYTF. As DNA, the CDR3 is TGTGCCTGGAGTCCGGACAGGGTGTTCTATGGCTACACCTTC. The chain employs TRBV30 and TRBJ1-2; the match to TRBD1 covers 8 bases. The V and J ends lost 2 bases and 4 bases, in that order; junction bases with no gene match: 6. In germline, CDR1 is GTSNPN, CDR2 SVGIG (reference sequence). This CDR3 is built from 14 residues.

The chain employs TRBV6-6 and TRBJ1-4; D gene ambiguous. Trimming removed 3 bases at V and 7 bases at J, with 15 bases between. From germline, CDR1 is MNHNY and CDR2 SVGAGI (reference sequence). The CDR3 is 15 residues long. This CDR3 is CASSYSGVSGEKLFF. DNA for the CDR3: TGTGCCAGCAGTTATTCCGGGGTGTCGGGTGAAAAACTGTTTTTT.

DNA for the CDR3: TGTGCCAGCAGCTTCAGCGGTGGAGATGAAGCTTTCTTT. Its protein product is CASSFSGGDEAFF. This chain links TRBV7-2 with TRBJ1-1; D is uncertain. V was pared by 3 bases and J by 7 bases, with 12 bases between. This CDR3 region has 13 residues. CDR1 is SGHTA and CDR2 is FQGNSA in the germline V gene.

V usage is TRBV18 and J usage is TRBJ1-2; 7 bases agree with TRBD1. The CDR3 is 13 amino acids. With 6 bases clipped from V and 4 bases from J, the junction kept 5 bases outside the gene matches. Germline CDR1 is KGHSH and CDR2 is LQKENI. In nucleotides, the CDR3 is TGTGCCAGCTCGCCTAGGGACAGCTATGGCTACACCTTC. Amino acid sequence: CASSPRDSYGYTF.

The chain uses TRBV19 and TRBJ2-1, with D tentatively TRBD1 (6 bases). The germline CDR1 and CDR2 sequences are LNHDA and SQIVND (reference sequence). The CDR3 contains 14 residues. V was clipped by 1 base and J by 9 bases, with 13 bases between them. The CDR3 sequence: CASSIAARGVEQFF. DNA of the CDR3: TGTGCCAGTAGTATAGCCGCCAGGGGAGTTGAGCAGTTCTTC.

V usage is TRBV30 and J usage is TRBJ2-3; D unresolved. CDR1 and CDR2 from the germline V gene are GTSNPN and SVGIG (reference sequence). This CDR3 spans 12 amino acids. Trimming removed 5 bases at V and 10 bases at J, with 16 bases between. In DNA form, the CDR3 reads TGTGCCTGGTCCACCCACGAGGTTGCGCAGTATTTT. Translating it yields CAWSTHEVAQYF.

This clone has a single count. The V and J genes are TRBV4-3 and TRBJ2-7; possible D gene TRBD2, 6 bases. Germline V CDR1 and CDR2: LGHNA, YSLEER. Trimming cost V 5 bases and J 1 base, with 15 bases left between them. The CDR3 has 15 amino acids. The CDR3 loop is CASSFGTSISYEQYF. The CDR3 region has the DNA TGCGCCAGCAGCTTCGGGACTTCTATTTCCTACGAGCAGTACTTC.

This chain links TRBV28 with TRBJ2-1; D possibly corresponds to TRBD1 (7 bases). The CDR3 sequence is 17 residues long. Per germline, CDR1 MDHEN and CDR2 SYDVKM. The ends were cut back, 4 bases at V and 4 bases at J, with 20 bases in the middle. CDR3 residues: CASSYQRGDRQYNEQFF. Written as DNA, the CDR3 is TGTGCCAGCAGTTACCAAAGGGGGGACAGACAATACAATGAGCAGTTCTTC.

V is TRBV5-5 and J is TRBJ2-7; unclear D gene. Germline CDR1 and CDR2: SGHKS and YYEKEE (reference sequence). V was clipped by 1 base and J by 0 bases, with 8 bases between them. This CDR3 has 14 residues. The CDR3 nucleotides are TGTGCCAGCAGCTTGACACCTTTCTCCTACGAGCAGTACTTC. This encodes CASSLTPFSYEQYF. Looking up the rest from reference TRBV5-5 and TRBJ2-7 gives the full variable domain: DAGVTQSPTHLIKTRGQQVTLRCSPISGHKSVSWYQQVLGQGPQFIFQYYEKEERGRGNFPDRFSARQFPNYSSELNVNALLLGDSALYLCASSLTPFSYEQYFGPGTRLTVT.

The chain links TRBV9 to TRBJ1-3; D gene unclear. V was trimmed by 0 bases and J by 0 bases, leaving 10 bases between them. The CDR3 is made up of 16 amino acids. Germline V CDR1 and CDR2: SGDLS, YYNGEE. CDR3 amino acids: CASSVAEGISGNTIYF. In DNA, the CDR3 is TGTGCCAGCAGCGTAGCGGAGGGTATCTCTGGAAACACCATATATTTT.

The CDR3 coding sequence is TGCGCCAGCAGTAGGGGGGGGAGCACAGATACGCAGTATTTT. Its translation is CASSRGGSTDTQYF. This chain joins TRBV5-1 and TRBJ2-3, with D possibly TRBD2 on 7 matching bases. CDR1 SGHRS and CDR2 YFSETQ come from the germline V gene. With 5 bases removed from V and 0 bases from J, the gap between germline ends came to 10 bases. The CDR3 has 14 amino acids.

This clone was counted between two and nine times. The CDR3 spells CASSFVLGQGNGYTF. For the CDR3, the DNA is TGTGCCAGCAGTTTTGTTCTAGGGCAGGGAAATGGCTACACCTTC. V is TRBV28 and J is TRBJ1-2, with D perhaps matching TRBD1 (5 bases). The V end lost 3 bases, the J end lost 6 bases, and 17 bases lay between the germline ends. The CDR3 is made up of 15 amino acids. Germline V gene lookup returns CDR1 MDHEN and CDR2 SYDVKM.

The V gene is TRBV27, the J gene TRBJ2-1; D perhaps matches TRBD2 (6 bases). Germline V gene data show CDR1 as MNHEY and CDR2 as SMNVEV (reference sequence). The CDR3 totals 15 residues. V lost 2 bases and J 8 bases, leaving 16 bases between the germline ends. CDR3 bases: TGTGCCAGCAGTTTAACGGGACTTTTGGGTGATGAGCAGTTCTTC. Protein product: CASSLTGLLGDEQFF.

The chain joins TRBV4-2 to TRBJ1-2; 7 bases align to TRBD1. The CDR3 has 17 residues. Germline CDR1 and CDR2: LGHNA and YNFKEQ. J lost 2 bases, V lost 4 bases, and 13 bases had no gene match. The CDR3 is CASSPRQGMEGNYGYTF. The CDR3 bases are TGTGCCAGCAGCCCGAGACAGGGAATGGAGGGGAACTATGGCTACACCTTC.

The chain joins TRBV7-9 to TRBJ2-5, with TRBD1 identical over 10 bases. The J call could be wrong; TRBJ2-7 is a better fit for the DNA end. Per germline, CDR1 SEHNR and CDR2 FQNEAQ (reference sequence). The CDR3 is 14 residues long. The CDR3 here is CASSLRQGAYEQYF. The CDR3, as DNA: TGTGCCAGCAGCTTACGACAGGGGGCTTACGAGCAGTACTTC.

This clone was seen once. The rearrangement uses TRBV7-2 and TRBJ2-5; 14 bases fit TRBD2. Germline CDR1 reads SGHTA; CDR2 reads FQGNSA. This CDR3 has 18 amino acids. With V trimmed by 5 bases and J by 4 bases, 12 bases remained unmatched. The CDR3 region has the DNA TGTGCCAGCAGCCCAAGTCGACTAGCGGGGGGGCCAATAGAGACCCAGTACTTC. Translation gives CASSPSRLAGGPIETQYF. Variable domain in full (rest from reference TRBV7-2 and TRBJ2-5): GAGVSQSPSNKVTEKGKDVELRCDPISGHTALYWYRQSLGQGLEFLIYFQGNSAPDKSGLPSDRFSAERTGGSVSTLTIQRTQQEDSAVYLCASSPSRLAGGPIETQYFGPGTRLLVL.